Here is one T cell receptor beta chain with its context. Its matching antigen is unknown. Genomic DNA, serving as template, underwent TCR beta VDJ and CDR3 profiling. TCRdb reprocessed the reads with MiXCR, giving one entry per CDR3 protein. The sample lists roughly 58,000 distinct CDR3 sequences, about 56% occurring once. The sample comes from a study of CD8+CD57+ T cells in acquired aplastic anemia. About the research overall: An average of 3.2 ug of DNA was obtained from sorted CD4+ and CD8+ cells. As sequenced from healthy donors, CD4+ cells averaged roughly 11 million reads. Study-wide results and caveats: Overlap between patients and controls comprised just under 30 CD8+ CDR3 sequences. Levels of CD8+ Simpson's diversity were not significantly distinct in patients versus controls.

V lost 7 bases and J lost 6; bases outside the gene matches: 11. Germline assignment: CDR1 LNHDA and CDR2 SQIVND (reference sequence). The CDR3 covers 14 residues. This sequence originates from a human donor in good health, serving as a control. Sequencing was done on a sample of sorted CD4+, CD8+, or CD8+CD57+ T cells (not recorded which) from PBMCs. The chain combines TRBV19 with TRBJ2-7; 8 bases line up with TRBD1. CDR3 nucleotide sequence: TGTGCCAGTACAGGGGGCGCGTTGCCCTCCGAGCAGTACTTC. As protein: CASTGGALPSEQYF.